Below are 5 T cell receptor beta chains sequenced from a single sample in a study of CD8 T cells in Susac syndrome. Roughly 0.5 to 1 ug RNA was reverse transcribed with random hexamers. TCRdb called the immunoSEQ multiplex PCR reads again in MiXCR, with one record for every CDR3 protein. Of about 280,000 distinct CDR3 sequences listed, about 85% are singletons. Sequences were obtained from CD8+ T cells from PBMCs. The receptors originated from a human donor with multiple sclerosis.

V is TRBV12-3 or TRBV12-4 and J is TRBJ2-7, with 7 positions matching TRBD2. With V trimmed by 5 bases and J by 3 bases, 10 bases remained unmatched. The CDR3 is 15 amino acids. CDR3 in amino acids: CASSTGLGAFYEQYF. CDR3 bases: TGTGCCAGCAGTACTGGACTAGGGGCGTTCTACGAGCAGTACTTC.

This CDR3 is CASSPTVKNEKLFF. CDR3 DNA sequence: TGTGCCAGCAGCCCGACAGTAAAAAATGAAAAACTGTTTTTT. V gene TRBV7-2 combines with J gene TRBJ1-4; perhaps TRBD1 as D (5 bases). The CDR3 is made up of 14 amino acids. CDR1 is SGHTA and CDR2 is FQGNSA in the germline V gene. V was pared by 5 bases and J by 5 bases, with 12 bases between.

V is TRBV5-1 and J is TRBJ2-2; 7 bases are a match to TRBD2. Germline CDR1 is SGHRS and CDR2 is YFSETQ. V trimming: 4 bases; J trimming: 2 bases; junction bases outside the gene matches: 8. The CDR3 is made up of 16 amino acids. The CDR3 loop reads CASSGGTTPNTGELFF. CDR3 nucleotide sequence: TGCGCCAGCAGCGGTGGGACTACTCCTAACACCGGGGAGCTGTTTTTT.

The V and J genes are TRBV30 and TRBJ1-1; no firm D call. CDR3 size: 13 residues. From germline, CDR1 is GTSNPN and CDR2 SVGIG (reference sequence). V lost 0 bases, J lost 6 bases, and 11 bases lay in between. In nucleotides, the CDR3 is TGTGCCTGGAGTGTATTGTACCTTCCTGAAGCTTTCTTT. Its protein is CAWSVLYLPEAFF.

The chain is built from TRBV27 and TRBJ1-5, with 10 bases matching TRBD1. Looked up from germline, CDR1 is MNHEY and CDR2 is SMNVEV (reference sequence). This CDR3 has 13 residues. V lost 6 bases and J lost 5; bases outside the gene matches: 1. The CDR3 coding sequence is TGTGCCAGCAGGGGACAGGGGTATCAGCCCCAGCATTTT. Residues: CASRGQGYQPQHF.